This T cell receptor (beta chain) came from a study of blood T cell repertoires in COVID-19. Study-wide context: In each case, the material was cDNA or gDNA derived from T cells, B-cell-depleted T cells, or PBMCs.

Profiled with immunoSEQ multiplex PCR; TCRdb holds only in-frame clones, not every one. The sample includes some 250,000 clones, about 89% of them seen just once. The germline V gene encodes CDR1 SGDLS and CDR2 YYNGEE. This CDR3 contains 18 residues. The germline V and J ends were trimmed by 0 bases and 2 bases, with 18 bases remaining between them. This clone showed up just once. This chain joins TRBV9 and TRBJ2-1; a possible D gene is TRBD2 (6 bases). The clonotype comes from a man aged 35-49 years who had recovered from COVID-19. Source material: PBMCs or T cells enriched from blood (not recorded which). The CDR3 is CASSVAGGNRNAYNEQFF. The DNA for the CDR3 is TGTGCCAGCAGCGTAGCTGGGGGGAACAGAAATGCCTACAATGAGCAGTTCTTC.